Listed below are T cell receptor beta chains from one sample, sequenced in a study of blood T cell repertoires in COVID-19. The table came from immunoSEQ multiplex PCR; TCRdb's copy has only in-frame clones and leaves some out. The data hold some 150,000 clones, with 82% observed a single time. The sample comprised peripheral blood. These receptors were taken from a woman aged 65 to 85 with acute or convalescent COVID-19. The CDR3 runs from the conserved cysteine through the conserved F or W. The order of the fields is V gene, clone size, J gene, D gene, CDR3 protein, CDR3 DNA. A D gene is named only where the DNA matches it firmly. A clone size is listed for some rows: how often the clone was seen (once, few, many), or a class if it is expanded.

TRBV29-1	.	TRBJ1-2	.	CSVSPSTGSPYGYTF	TGCAGCGTTTCCCCCTCAACAGGTTCCCCCTATGGCTACACCTTC
TRBV7-9	.	TRBJ1-1	TRBD1	CASSKGTENTEAFF	TGTGCCAGCAGCAAAGGGACAGAGAACACTGAAGCTTTCTTT
TRBV2	.	TRBJ2-5	.	CASSRNSGETQYF	TGTGCCAGCAGTCGGAACTCAGGGGAGACCCAGTACTTC
TRBV28	.	TRBJ2-5	TRBD1	CASSPPGTGGRETQYF	TGTGCCAGCAGCCCTCCCGGGACAGGGGGTCGAGAGACCCAGTACTTC
TRBV7-2	once	TRBJ2-7	.	CASSLISLGVDEQYF	TGTGCCAGCAGCTTAATATCACTGGGAGTGGACGAGCAGTACTTC
TRBV4-3	.	TRBJ2-3	TRBD1	CASSQGTGAGGTDTQYF	TGCGCCAGCAGCCAAGGCACAGGGGCGGGTGGCACAGATACGCAGTATTTT
TRBV7-8	.	TRBJ2-4	.	CASSLKGHQNLYVQYF	TGTGCCAGCAGCTTAAAAGGACACCAGAATCTCTACGTTCAGTACTTC
TRBV11-3	.	TRBJ2-3	.	CASSVPGTDTQYF	TGTGCCAGCAGCGTCCCAGGCACAGATACGCAGTATTTT
TRBV3-1/TRBV3-2	.	TRBJ2-5	.	CASSLLVAGAGETQYF	TGTGCCAGCAGCCTTCTCGTGGCGGGCGCCGGGGAGACCCAGTACTTC
TRBV7-2	.	TRBJ1-1	.	CASSLVRTENTFF	TGTGCCAGCAGCTTAGTTCGGACAGAGAATACTTTCTTT
TRBV20-1	.	TRBJ2-1	TRBD2	CSASLAGGSNEQFF	TGCAGTGCTAGTCTAGCGGGAGGGTCCAATGAGCAGTTCTTC
TRBV28	.	TRBJ2-7	TRBD2	CAIRLAGASSYEQYF	TGTGCCATCCGACTAGCGGGGGCCAGCTCCTACGAGCAGTACTTC
TRBV5-1	.	TRBJ1-3	.	CASSPLQGTSGNTIYF	TGCGCCAGCAGCCCTCTACAGGGTACCTCTGGAAACACCATATATTTT
TRBV3-1/TRBV3-2	few	TRBJ2-1	TRBD2	CASSHLAGSDEQFF	TGTGCCAGCAGCCACCTAGCGGGGAGTGATGAGCAGTTCTTC
TRBV5-1	.	TRBJ2-6	TRBD1	CASSLQGQANVLTF	TGCGCCAGCAGCTTACAGGGGCAGGCCAACGTCCTGACTTTC
TRBV18	.	TRBJ1-2	TRBD1	CASSPVPRLGQGNYGYTF	TGTGCCAGCTCACCAGTCCCGCGATTGGGACAGGGGAACTATGGCTACACCTTC
TRBV11-2	.	TRBJ2-2	TRBD2	CASSFRRTSGSMGTGELFF	TGTGCCAGCAGCTTCCGACGGACTAGCGGGAGTATGGGCACCGGGGAGCTGTTTTTT
TRBV6-6	.	TRBJ2-7	.	CASSYSIYTGNYEQYF	TGTGCCAGCAGTTACTCGATTTACACAGGGAACTACGAGCAGTACTTC
TRBV14	.	TRBJ1-6	.	CASSQVTANSPLHF	TGTGCCAGCAGCCAAGTAACAGCCAATTCACCCCTCCACTTT
TRBV28	.	TRBJ2-3	.	CASTPSGTDTQYF	TGTGCCAGCACCCCTAGCGGCACAGATACGCAGTATTTT
TRBV19	few	TRBJ1-4	TRBD1	CATSLRPGQGNEKLFF	TGTGCCACCTCCCTGAGACCGGGACAGGGTAATGAAAAACTGTTTTTT
TRBV5-6	.	TRBJ1-1	TRBD1	CASSHNTGGSEAFF	TGTGCCAGCAGCCATAATACAGGGGGCAGTGAAGCTTTCTTT
TRBV12-5	.	TRBJ2-3	.	CASGADTDTQYF	TGTGCTAGTGGGGCCGACACAGATACGCAGTATTTT
TRBV9	few	TRBJ2-2	TRBD2	CASSPRAGGINTGELFF	TGTGCCAGCAGCCCTAGGGCGGGAGGGATAAACACCGGGGAGCTGTTTTTT
TRBV19	.	TRBJ2-5	.	CASSRKGTVPPETQYF	TGTGCCAGTAGCCGGAAAGGCACAGTACCTCCAGAGACCCAGTACTTC
TRBV3-1/TRBV3-2	.	TRBJ2-7	TRBD1	CASRSDGTGGYEQYF	TGTGCCAGCAGGTCGGACGGGACAGGGGGCTACGAGCAGTACTTC
TRBV11-2	.	TRBJ2-1	TRBD1	CASSLPQGASHNEQFF	TGTGCCAGCAGCTTACCGCAGGGGGCTTCGCACAATGAGCAGTTCTTC
TRBV19	.	TRBJ2-1	TRBD1	CASSTGPRGSSYNEQFF	TGTGCCAGTAGCACTGGTCCCAGGGGGAGCTCCTACAATGAGCAGTTCTTC
TRBV2	.	TRBJ2-7	.	CASKGNSVYEQYF	TGTGCCAGCAAGGGGAACTCTGTCTACGAGCAGTACTTC
TRBV6-1	.	TRBJ2-3	.	CASSELQGSSTDTQYF	TGTGCCAGCAGTGAATTACAGGGTTCGAGCACAGATACGCAGTATTTT
TRBV15	once	TRBJ2-7	.	CATSVGYEQYF	TGTGCCACCAGTGTCGGCTACGAGCAGTACTTC
TRBV7-8	.	TRBJ2-5	.	CASSTTGIWEETQYF	TGTGCCAGCAGCACCACCGGGATCTGGGAAGAGACCCAGTACTTC
TRBV6-2/TRBV6-3	.	TRBJ2-3	.	CASSARGDTQYF	TGTGCCAGCAGTGCCCGGGGAGATACGCAGTATTTT
TRBV9	.	TRBJ2-5	TRBD2	CASSVNAGAETQYF	TGTGCCAGCAGCGTAAACGCGGGAGCGGAGACCCAGTACTTC
TRBV9	few	TRBJ2-2	.	CASSVGAGANTGELFF	TGTGCCAGCAGCGTAGGGGCAGGGGCGAACACCGGGGAGCTGTTTTTT
TRBV15	.	TRBJ2-3	.	CATSRGVFLGQMSTDTQYF	TGTGCCACCAGCAGAGGTGTGTTTCTTGGACAGATGAGCACAGATACGCAGTATTTT
TRBV2	.	TRBJ1-6	.	CASSDQGRSPLHF	TGTGCCAGCAGTGACCAGGGCCGCTCACCCCTCCACTTT
TRBV7-8	few	TRBJ1-3	.	CASGPGFLGNTIYF	TGTGCCAGCGGGCCAGGGTTTTTAGGAAACACCATATATTTT
TRBV28	once	TRBJ1-6	.	CASSPGTGNSPLHF	TGTGCCAGCAGCCCCGGGACTGGGAATTCACCCCTCCACTTT
TRBV27	.	TRBJ2-1	.	CASSFSGDGGLYNEQFF	TGTGCCAGCAGTTTTTCGGGGGATGGTGGACTTTACAATGAGCAGTTCTTC
TRBV5-1	few	TRBJ2-7	.	CASSLGGGQSSYEQYF	TGCGCCAGCAGCTTGGGTGGAGGACAGAGCTCCTACGAGCAGTACTTC
TRBV2	.	TRBJ2-6	.	CASSEQATGANVLTF	TGTGCCAGCAGTGAACAAGCTACTGGGGCCAACGTCCTGACTTTC